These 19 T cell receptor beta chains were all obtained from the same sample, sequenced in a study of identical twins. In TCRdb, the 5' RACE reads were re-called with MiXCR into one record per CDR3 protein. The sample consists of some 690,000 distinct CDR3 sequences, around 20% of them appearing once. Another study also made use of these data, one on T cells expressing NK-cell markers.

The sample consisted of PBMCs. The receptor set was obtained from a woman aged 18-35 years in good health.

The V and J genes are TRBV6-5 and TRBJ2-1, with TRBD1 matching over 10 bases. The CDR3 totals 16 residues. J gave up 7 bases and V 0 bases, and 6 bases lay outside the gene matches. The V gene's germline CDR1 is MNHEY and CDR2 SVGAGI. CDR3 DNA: TGTGCCAGCAGTTACTCAGGGACAGGGGTAGGGAATGAGCAGTTCTTC. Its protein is CASSYSGTGVGNEQFF.

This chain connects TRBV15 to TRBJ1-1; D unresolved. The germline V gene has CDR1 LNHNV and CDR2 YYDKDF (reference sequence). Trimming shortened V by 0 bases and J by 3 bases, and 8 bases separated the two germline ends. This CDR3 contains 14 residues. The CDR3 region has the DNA TGTGCCACCAGCAGAGAGGGCCTGGACACTGAAGCTTTCTTT. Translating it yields CATSREGLDTEAFF.

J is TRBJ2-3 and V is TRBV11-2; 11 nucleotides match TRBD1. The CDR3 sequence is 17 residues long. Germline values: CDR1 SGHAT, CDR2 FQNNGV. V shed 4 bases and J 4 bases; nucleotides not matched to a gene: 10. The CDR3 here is CASSSPVRDRGSDTQYF. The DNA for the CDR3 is TGTGCCAGCAGCTCCCCGGTCAGGGACAGGGGGTCAGATACGCAGTATTTT.

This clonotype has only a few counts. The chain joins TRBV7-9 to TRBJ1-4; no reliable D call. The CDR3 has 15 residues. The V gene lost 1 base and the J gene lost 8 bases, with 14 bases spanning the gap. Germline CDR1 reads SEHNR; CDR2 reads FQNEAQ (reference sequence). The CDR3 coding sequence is TGTGCCAGCAGCTTAGTCGAAGAACGGGAAGAAAAACTGTTTTTT. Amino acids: CASSLVEEREEKLFF.

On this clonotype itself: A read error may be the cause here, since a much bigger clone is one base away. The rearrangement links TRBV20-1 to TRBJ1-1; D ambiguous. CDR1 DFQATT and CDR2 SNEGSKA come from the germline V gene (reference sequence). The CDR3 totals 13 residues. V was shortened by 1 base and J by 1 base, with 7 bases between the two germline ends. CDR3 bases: TGCAGTGCTAGAGGGGCCACGAACACTGAAGCTTTCTTT. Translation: CSARGATNTEAFF.

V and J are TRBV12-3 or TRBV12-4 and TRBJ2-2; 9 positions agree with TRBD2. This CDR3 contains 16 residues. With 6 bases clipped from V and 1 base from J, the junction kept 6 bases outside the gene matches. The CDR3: CASRPLAGLNTGELFF. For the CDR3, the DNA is TGTGCCAGCAGGCCCCTAGCGGGGCTGAACACCGGGGAGCTGTTTTTT.

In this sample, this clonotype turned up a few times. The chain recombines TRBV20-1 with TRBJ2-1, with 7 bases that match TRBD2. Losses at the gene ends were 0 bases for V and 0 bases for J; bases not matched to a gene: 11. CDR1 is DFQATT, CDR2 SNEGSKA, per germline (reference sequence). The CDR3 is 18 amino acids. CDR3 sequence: CSARDSSGESFSYNEQFF. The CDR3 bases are TGCAGTGCTAGAGATTCCAGCGGGGAAAGCTTCTCCTACAATGAGCAGTTCTTC.

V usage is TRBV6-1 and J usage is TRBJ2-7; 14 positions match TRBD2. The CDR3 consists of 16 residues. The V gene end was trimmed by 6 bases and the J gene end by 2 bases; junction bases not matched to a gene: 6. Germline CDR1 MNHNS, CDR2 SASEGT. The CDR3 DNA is TGTGCCAGCAGCCTGGGACTAGCGGGGGCCGCCTACGAGCAGTACTTC. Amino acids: CASSLGLAGAAYEQYF.

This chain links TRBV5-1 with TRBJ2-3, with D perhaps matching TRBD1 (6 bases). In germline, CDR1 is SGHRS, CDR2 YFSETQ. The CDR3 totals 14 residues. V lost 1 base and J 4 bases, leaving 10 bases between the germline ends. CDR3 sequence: CASSLNRASDTQYF. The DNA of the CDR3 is TGCGCCAGCAGCTTGAACAGGGCATCAGATACGCAGTATTTT.

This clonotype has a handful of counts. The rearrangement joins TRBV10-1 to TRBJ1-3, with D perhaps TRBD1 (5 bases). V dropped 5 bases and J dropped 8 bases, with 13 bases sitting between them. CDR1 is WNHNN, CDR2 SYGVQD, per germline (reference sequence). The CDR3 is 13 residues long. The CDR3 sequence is CASSTGRSDTIYF. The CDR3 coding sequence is TGCGCCAGCAGTACAGGACGGTCGGACACCATATATTTT.

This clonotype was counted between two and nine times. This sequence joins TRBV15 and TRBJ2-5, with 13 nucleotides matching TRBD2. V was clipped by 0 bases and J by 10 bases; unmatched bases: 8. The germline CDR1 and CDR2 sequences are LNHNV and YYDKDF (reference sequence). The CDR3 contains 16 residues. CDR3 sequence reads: CATSREGTSGTKIQYF. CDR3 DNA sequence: TGTGCCACCAGCAGAGAGGGGACTAGCGGGACGAAGATCCAGTACTTC.

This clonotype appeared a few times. The CDR3 reads CSASPPGLTDTQYF. The DNA for the CDR3 is TGCAGTGCTAGCCCCCCGGGACTTACAGATACGCAGTATTTT. The V and J genes are TRBV20-1 and TRBJ2-3; D possibly corresponds to TRBD2 (6 bases). Germline V gives CDR1 DFQATT, CDR2 SNEGSKA (reference sequence). The CDR3 is 14 residues long. V was shortened by 3 bases and J by 3 bases, with 13 bases between the two germline ends.

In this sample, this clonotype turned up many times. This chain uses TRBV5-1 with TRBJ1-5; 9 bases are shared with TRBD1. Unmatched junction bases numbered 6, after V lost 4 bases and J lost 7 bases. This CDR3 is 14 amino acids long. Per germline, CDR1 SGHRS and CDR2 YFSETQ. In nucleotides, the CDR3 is TGCGCCAGCAGCCCGACGGACAGGGGACAGCCCCAGCATTTT. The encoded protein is CASSPTDRGQPQHF.

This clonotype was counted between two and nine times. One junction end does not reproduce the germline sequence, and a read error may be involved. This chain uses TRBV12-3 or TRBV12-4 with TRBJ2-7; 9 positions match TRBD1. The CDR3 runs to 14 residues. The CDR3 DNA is TGTGCCATCAGTTTCGGACAGGGGAGTTACGAGCAGTACTTC. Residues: CAISFGQGSYEQYF.

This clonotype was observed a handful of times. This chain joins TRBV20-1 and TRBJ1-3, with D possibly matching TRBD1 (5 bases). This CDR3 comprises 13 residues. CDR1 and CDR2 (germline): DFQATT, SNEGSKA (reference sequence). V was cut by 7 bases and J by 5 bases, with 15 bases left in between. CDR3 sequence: CSVPRGDRNTIYF. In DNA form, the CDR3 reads TGCAGTGTTCCCAGAGGGGACCGAAACACCATATATTTT.

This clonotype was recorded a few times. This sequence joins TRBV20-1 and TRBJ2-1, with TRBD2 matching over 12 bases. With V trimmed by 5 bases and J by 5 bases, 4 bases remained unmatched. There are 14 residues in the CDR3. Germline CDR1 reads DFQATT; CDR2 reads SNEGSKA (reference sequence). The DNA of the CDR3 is TGCAGTGCTCTAGCGGGAGGGCCCAACAATGAGCAGTTCTTC. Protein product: CSALAGGPNNEQFF.

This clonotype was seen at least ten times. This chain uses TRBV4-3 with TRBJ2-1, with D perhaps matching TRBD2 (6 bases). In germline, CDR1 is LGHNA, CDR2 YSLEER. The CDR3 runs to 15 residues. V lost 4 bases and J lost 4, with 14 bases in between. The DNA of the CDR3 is TGCGCCAGCAGCCTTATTGCGGGGCCTTACAATGAGCAGTTCTTC. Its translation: CASSLIAGPYNEQFF.

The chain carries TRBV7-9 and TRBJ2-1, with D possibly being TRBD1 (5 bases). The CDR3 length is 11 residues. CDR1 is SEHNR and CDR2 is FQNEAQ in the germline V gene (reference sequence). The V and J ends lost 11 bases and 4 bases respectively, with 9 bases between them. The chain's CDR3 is CAGRQYNEQFF. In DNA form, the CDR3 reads TGTGCCGGTAGACAGTACAATGAGCAGTTCTTC.

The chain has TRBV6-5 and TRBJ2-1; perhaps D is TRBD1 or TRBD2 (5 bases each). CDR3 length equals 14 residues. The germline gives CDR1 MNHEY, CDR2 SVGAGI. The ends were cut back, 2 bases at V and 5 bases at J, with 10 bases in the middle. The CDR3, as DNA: TGTGCCAGCAGTTACCGGGGCAGCAACAATGAGCAGTTCTTC. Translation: CASSYRGSNNEQFF.